This TCR beta chain was sequenced in a study of blood T cells in healthy people across ages. Findings of the study overall: A strong correlation between TCR beta diversity and naive T cell percentage was seen. Diversity figures based on one million T cells were deemed too low. Expanded clonotype shifts may have been confounded, as the donors had an unknown CMV status.

Note on this clonotype: Antigen specificity is unknown.

Primers used in a second PCR of roughly 6 to 12 cycles were a sample-barcoded 5' primer and a J-beta primer mix. TCRdb re-derived calls from the 5' RACE reads in MiXCR, one entry per CDR3 protein. Among around 2 million distinct CDR3 sequences, roughly 43% were seen once, and the ten largest hold more than 20%. The V gene's germline CDR1 is MNHEY and CDR2 SMNVEV (reference sequence). V trimming: 5 bases; J trimming: 3 bases; junction bases outside the gene matches: 8. The CDR3 extends over 16 amino acids. The J gene is TRBJ2-5, the V gene TRBV27; 11 nucleotides line up with TRBD2. Specimen: blood. The receptor was derived from a human donor in good health. CDR3 residues: CASSPSTSGGEETQYF. The CDR3 coding sequence is TGTGCCAGCAGTCCTTCCACTAGCGGGGGAGAAGAGACCCAGTACTTC.